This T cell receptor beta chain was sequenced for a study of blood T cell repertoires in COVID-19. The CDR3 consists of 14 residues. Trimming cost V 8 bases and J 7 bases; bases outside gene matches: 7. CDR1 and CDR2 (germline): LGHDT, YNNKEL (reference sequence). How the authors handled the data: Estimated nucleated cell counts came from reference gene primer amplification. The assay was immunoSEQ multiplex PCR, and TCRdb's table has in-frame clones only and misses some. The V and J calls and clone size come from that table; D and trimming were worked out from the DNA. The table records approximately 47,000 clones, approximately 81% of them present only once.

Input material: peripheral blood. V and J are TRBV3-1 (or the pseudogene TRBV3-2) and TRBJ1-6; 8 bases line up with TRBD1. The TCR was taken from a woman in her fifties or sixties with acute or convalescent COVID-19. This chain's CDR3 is CASSLTGENSPLHF. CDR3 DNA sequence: TGTGCCAGCTCCCTGACAGGGGAGAATTCACCCCTCCACTTT.